A selection of T cell receptor beta chains follows, all from one sample in a study of T cells in Graves' hyperthyroidism and ophthalmopathy. TCRdb re-called the multiplex PCR reads with MiXCR, one entry per CDR3 protein. The sample gives about 200,000 distinct CDR3 sequences, around 16% of which show up once; about half is in the top ten. Input material: blood. These receptor sequences come from a woman aged 45-65 years with Graves' hyperthyroidism. CDR3s include the opening cysteine and the closing phenylalanine or tryptophan. Each record gives: V gene, clone size, D gene, J gene, CDR3 DNA, CDR3 protein. D genes are given only for firm matches. Rows give clone size only sometimes, using once, few, many, or a class for an expanded clone.

>TRBV30|many|TRBD2|TRBJ2-7
TGTGCCTGGGCCAAGCGGGAGTGGGGCTACGAGCAGTACTTC
CAWAKREWGYEQYF
>TRBV7-9|few|.|TRBJ2-7
TGTGCCAGCAGTCCCGCGGGAATTTACGAGCAGTACTTC
CASSPAGIYEQYF
>TRBV20-1|.|.|TRBJ1-4
TGCAGTGTTAATACGGGTGGACCGAAACTGTTTTTT
CSVNTGGPKLFF
>TRBV15|once|.|TRBJ1-1
TGTGCCACCAGCAGCCAAGTGCGAAGCACTGAAGCTTTCTTT
CATSSQVRSTEAFF
>TRBV3-1|many|TRBD1|TRBJ2-7
TGTGCCAGCAGCCAAGGGACAGGGATCGGCGAGCAGTACTTC
CASSQGTGIGEQYF
>TRBV9|.|.|TRBJ2-7
TGTGCCAGCAGCGTCGAGCGGGTCTCCTACGAGCAGTACTTC
CASSVERVSYEQYF
>TRBV5-6|few|.|TRBJ1-1
TGTGCCAGCAGCTTGGTCTCCGGGCTTCTGTATAGCACTGAAGCTTTCTTT
CASSLVSGLLYSTEAFF
>TRBV5-5|.|.|TRBJ2-2
TGTGCCAGCAGCGGACGTCAACTTCACACCGGGGAGCTGTTTTTT
CASSGRQLHTGELFF
>TRBV27|many|.|TRBJ2-7
TGTGCCAGCAGTTTATCGCCCCCTGCGGACAGTCCCTCCTACGAGCAGTACTTC
CASSLSPPADSPSYEQYF
>TRBV11-1|.|.|TRBJ1-1
TGTGCCAGCAGCCTTCCCAAGATGAACACTGAAGCTTTCTTT
CASSLPKMNTEAFF
>TRBV3-1|.|TRBD2|TRBJ2-7
TGTGCCAGCAGCCAGAGGACTAGCGCCTACTCCTACGAGCAGTACTTC
CASSQRTSAYSYEQYF
>TRBV10-3|many|.|TRBJ2-2
TGTGCCATCACGGGGCTCCCACGTCCGAACACCGGGGAGCTGTTTTTT
CAITGLPRPNTGELFF
>TRBV11-2|many|TRBD2|TRBJ2-1
TGTGCCAGCCGCGGACTAGCGGACTCCTACAATGAGCAGTTCTTC
CASRGLADSYNEQFF
>TRBV7-3|many|TRBD2|TRBJ2-5
TGTGCCAGCAGCCCAAGACTAGCGGGAGGAGGGGAGACCCAGTACTTC
CASSPRLAGGGETQYF
>TRBV5-1|.|.|TRBJ1-2
TGCGCCAGCAGCCAGGACGTGGGAAGGTATGGCTACACCTTC
CASSQDVGRYGYTF
>TRBV27|.|.|TRBJ2-5
TGTGCCAGCGGGGGGTACCGCGGGACCCAGTACTTC
CASGGYRGTQYF
>TRBV28|.|.|TRBJ2-6
TGTGCCAGCAGTCCCCCGGGGGGCCTCTCTGGGGCCAACGTCCTGACTTTC
CASSPPGGLSGANVLTF
>TRBV12-3/TRBV12-4|.|.|TRBJ1-4
TGTGCCAGCAGTTTATATGGGGGGGGGAACGAAAAACTGTTTTTT
CASSLYGGGNEKLFF
>TRBV28|few|.|TRBJ1-4
TGTGCCAGCAGTTTTCGGGGGTCAACTAATGAAAAACTGTTTTTT
CASSFRGSTNEKLFF
>TRBV7-8|few|TRBD1|TRBJ1-4
TGTGCCAGCAGCCCCGACAGGGTTGGGGAAAAACTGTTTTTT
CASSPDRVGEKLFF
>TRBV20-1|.|TRBD2|TRBJ2-1
TGCAGTGCTAGCCCAGCTAGTGGGAGCGGGAACAATGAGCAGTTCTTC
CSASPASGSGNNEQFF
>TRBV7-2|many|.|TRBJ2-1
TGTGCCAGCAGCTTAACATACAATGAGCAGTTCTTC
CASSLTYNEQFF
>TRBV28|many|.|TRBJ2-3
TGTGCCAGCAGTTTATGGAGGGAGGGCACAGATACGCAGTATTTT
CASSLWREGTDTQYF
>TRBV7-8|.|.|TRBJ1-2
TGTGCCAGCAGCCAGGGGTTTAACTATGGCTACACCTTC
CASSQGFNYGYTF
>TRBV24-1|many|TRBD2|TRBJ2-1
TGTGCCACCAGTGGTGTTGGGGGGGGAACCTACAATGAGCAGTTCTTC
CATSGVGGGTYNEQFF
>TRBV14|many|.|TRBJ2-3
TGTGCCAGCAGCCAAGAAGGCAGGGTGATCACAGATACGCAGTATTTT
CASSQEGRVITDTQYF
>TRBV2|many|.|TRBJ1-2
TGTGCCAGCAGTGGTCCAGGGGTGCTTCTAGGCTACACCTTC
CASSGPGVLLGYTF
>TRBV27|.|TRBD2|TRBJ2-2
TGTGCCAGCAGTCCAGCGGGAGTCCCTAACACCGGGGAGCTGTTTTTT
CASSPAGVPNTGELFF
>TRBV28|.|TRBD1|TRBJ1-3
TGTGCCAGCAGAATTACCGGGACAGGGGGCACCTCTGGAAACACCATATATTTT
CASRITGTGGTSGNTIYF
>TRBV10-3|.|TRBD2|TRBJ2-1
TGTGCCATCAGTGAGGTGGCTAGCGGGGGCAACAATGAGCAGTTCTTC
CAISEVASGGNNEQFF
>TRBV30|many|TRBD2|TRBJ2-7
TGTGCCTGGAGCTCACCTGGGACTAGCGGAACCTACGAGCAGTACTTC
CAWSSPGTSGTYEQYF
>TRBV2|many|.|TRBJ1-1
TGTGCCAGCAGTTGGGGCCCGGAGGGAGCTTTCTTT
CASSWGPEGAFF
>TRBV29-1|few|TRBD1|TRBJ2-7
TGCAGCGTTGAACTTTTTGGGACAGAGCCCTACGAGCAGTACTTC
CSVELFGTEPYEQYF
>TRBV20-1|.|TRBD2|TRBJ2-7
TGCAGTGCTAGTGGGACTAGCGGGAGGCCCCCTCGAGACGAGCAGTACTTC
CSASGTSGRPPRDEQYF
>TRBV9|few|TRBD2|TRBJ2-5
TGTGCCAGCAGCGTAGGTTCCCTAGCGGGAGGTTACGGGGAGACCCAGTACTTC
CASSVGSLAGGYGETQYF